This is a list of T cell receptor beta chains from one sample in a study of beta chain features in type 1 diabetes. Clones were read by immunoSEQ multiplex PCR, and TCRdb kept only the in-frame ones, dropping some. The table shows more than 85,000 clones, with less than 40% occurring only once. The sequencing sample was made of stem cell memory CD4+ T cells from blood. These receptors all come from a woman aged 18-29 years in good health. Each CDR3 is given with its conserved first and last residue. D genes are given only for firm matches. Size values are once, few and many counts, or a class for expanded clones, and some rows have none.

TGTGCCAGCAGCTTGGCCCGGGTACACGAGCAGTACTTC | CASSLARVHEQYF | TRBV5-4 | NA | TRBJ2-7 | NA
TGTGCCAGCAGCTTTTCTAGCGGGACTTCGAACACCGGGGAGCTGTTTTTT | CASSFSSGTSNTGELFF | TRBV5-5 | TRBD2 | TRBJ2-2 | NA
TGCGCCAGCAGCTCGGGACTAGCGGGAGTATACTCCGGGGAGCTGTTTTTT | CASSSGLAGVYSGELFF | TRBV5-1 | TRBD2 | TRBJ2-2 | NA
TGTGCCAGCTCACCATTGGGGTTGGCTGCGGGTGGGATGAACACTGAAGCTTTCTTT | CASSPLGLAAGGMNTEAFF | TRBV18 | NA | TRBJ1-1 | NA
TGTGCCAGCAGCTTAGTGGCCGAGGGTTACCAAGAGACCCAGTACTTC | CASSLVAEGYQETQYF | TRBV7-8 | NA | TRBJ2-5 | NA
TGTGCCAGCAGTGAACAGGACGAGCAGTACTTC | CASSEQDEQYF | TRBV2 | NA | TRBJ2-7 | NA
TGCGCCAGCGGGCGGCAAGTAGGGGCTGGAAACACCATATATTTT | CASGRQVGAGNTIYF | TRBV10-2 | NA | TRBJ1-3 | NA
TGTGCCAGCAGCCCAGACAGGGGCTATGGCTACACCTTC | CASSPDRGYGYTF | TRBV9 | TRBD1 | TRBJ1-2 | NA
TGTGCCAGCAGCTTAGGCTGGATCAGGGACACCGGGGAGCTGTTTTTT | CASSLGWIRDTGELFF | TRBV11-2 | NA | TRBJ2-2 | NA
TGTGCCAGCAGCTTAGAGGGGGCCGGCACTGAAGCTTTCTTT | CASSLEGAGTEAFF | TRBV7-9 | TRBD1 | TRBJ1-1 | few
TGTGCCAGCACGCAGACAGGACGTCAAGAGACCCAGTACTTC | CASTQTGRQETQYF | TRBV28 | NA | TRBJ2-5 | few
TGTGCCAGCAGCTTAGTATGGCATTTC | CASSLVWHF | TRBV7-8 | NA | TRBJ2-7 | few
TGTGCCGGCGGGCCCGAGGTACATGAGCAGTTCTTC | CAGGPEVHEQFF | TRBV2 | NA | TRBJ2-1 | NA
TGTGCCAGCAGTTTATGGGCAGGGGGCACAGATACGCAGTATTTT | CASSLWAGGTDTQYF | TRBV28 | NA | TRBJ2-3 | NA
TGCGCCAGCAGCCCCCTGGGCGGGAGGGATTACAATGAGCAGTTCTTC | CASSPLGGRDYNEQFF | TRBV4-1 | TRBD2 | TRBJ2-1 | few
TGTGCCAGCAGCCATGGCACAGATACGCAGTATTTT | CASSHGTDTQYF | TRBV7-6 | NA | TRBJ2-3 | NA
TGTGCCAGCAGCTCGTACAGGGTGAGGGAACAAAGGGGAGCTTTCTTT | CASSSYRVREQRGAFF | TRBV7-9 | NA | TRBJ1-1 | few
TGTGCCAGTAGCCGATTAGATTATTCCACAGATACGCAGTATTTT | CASSRLDYSTDTQYF | TRBV19 | NA | TRBJ2-3 | once
TGTGCCAGCAGCTTACCCTGGACTAGGGGCCTTTACAATGAGCAGTTCTTC | CASSLPWTRGLYNEQFF | TRBV7-2 | TRBD2 | TRBJ2-1 | once
TGTGCCAGCATTCCGGGACAGGGTAGCGGCTACACCTTC | CASIPGQGSGYTF | TRBV2 | TRBD1 | TRBJ1-2 | NA
TGTGCCAGCAGCCACATGGCCGGTAGCGGGATGTACGAGCAGTACTTC | CASSHMAGSGMYEQYF | TRBV21-1 | NA | TRBJ2-7 | few
TGTGCCAGCAGCAACGAAGCGCAAGAGACCCAGTACTTC | CASSNEAQETQYF | TRBV11-1 | NA | TRBJ2-5 | NA
TGTGCCAGCCGAGGCGAACTCCTATCCTACGAGCAGTACTTC | CASRGELLSYEQYF | TRBV2 | NA | TRBJ2-7 | NA
TGTGCCAGTAGGCGGACGGACAAAGGCACAGATACGCAGTATTTT | CASRRTDKGTDTQYF | TRBV19 | NA | TRBJ2-3 | few
TGTGCCAGCAGTTACGGGGACTCCTATAACTATGGCTACACCTTC | CASSYGDSYNYGYTF | TRBV28 | NA | TRBJ1-2 | NA
TGCAGCGTTGAAGCAGGGGGTAACACTGAAGCTTTCTTT | CSVEAGGNTEAFF | TRBV29-1 | TRBD1 | TRBJ1-1 | few
TGTGCCAGCAGTATACCCCGGGACAGCTATGGCTACACCTTC | CASSIPRDSYGYTF | TRBV6-6 | TRBD1 | TRBJ1-2 | NA
TGTGCCAGCAGCTTATTGGTAGCGGGAGGCCAAGAGACCCAGTACTTC | CASSLLVAGGQETQYF | TRBV7-9 | TRBD2 | TRBJ2-5 | few
TGTGCCTCAAAGGCTAGCGGGAGAGATACGCAGTATTTT | CASKASGRDTQYF | TRBV28 | TRBD2 | TRBJ2-3 | NA
TGTGCCAGCTCACGCGGGCCTCCAGCATCCGGAAACACCATATATTTT | CASSRGPPASGNTIYF | TRBV18 | NA | TRBJ1-3 | NA
TGTGCCAGCAGTTACGGGGGGACTAGCGGAACGAATGAGCAGTTCTTC | CASSYGGTSGTNEQFF | TRBV6-5 | TRBD2 | TRBJ2-1 | few
TGTGCCAGCTCAGCGAGGAGAGAAAAACTGTTTTTT | CASSARREKLFF | TRBV18 | NA | TRBJ1-4 | NA
TGTGCCAGCAGCTTAAAGACAGGGCGGGAGACCCAGTACTTC | CASSLKTGRETQYF | TRBV7-9 | TRBD1 | TRBJ2-5 | NA
TGTGCCAGCAGTATTAGGACAGCCCACGAGCAGTACTTC | CASSIRTAHEQYF | TRBV27 | NA | TRBJ2-7 | NA
TGTGCCAGTAGAATACCGGGACAGGGGCACACCGGGGAGCTGTTTTTT | CASRIPGQGHTGELFF | TRBV19 | TRBD1 | TRBJ2-2 | NA
TGTGCCAGCAGCCCCTCTTACGAGCAGTACTTC | CASSPSYEQYF | TRBV11-2 | NA | TRBJ2-7 | NA
TGTGCCTGGACCTTCCCTCAGGGGACCGGCGTTGCTGGCTACACCTTC | CAWTFPQGTGVAGYTF | TRBV30 | NA | TRBJ1-2 | NA
TGTGCCAGCAGCTTACTTTCAGGGGGCGGTAAGCCCCAGCATTTT | CASSLLSGGGKPQHF | TRBV7-2 | TRBD1 | TRBJ1-5 | few
TGTGCCAGTACAATAGGGGTGACAGGGAACACCGGGGAGCTGTTTTTT | CASTIGVTGNTGELFF | TRBV19 | NA | TRBJ2-2 | few
TGTGCCAGCAGTTTATTCAGATACAATGAGCAGTTCTTC | CASSLFRYNEQFF | TRBV27 | NA | TRBJ2-1 | few
TGTGCCAGCAGCCAAGAACTAGCGAGGTACAATGAGCAGTTCTTC | CASSQELARYNEQFF | TRBV4-2 | TRBD2 | TRBJ2-1 | NA
TGTGCCAGCAGCTCGACAGGGGGCTCTAATGAGCAGTTCTTC | CASSSTGGSNEQFF | TRBV13 | TRBD1 | TRBJ2-1 | NA
TGTGCCAGCAGTCAGGGGACGGATCAGCCCCAGCATTTT | CASSQGTDQPQHF | TRBV2 | NA | TRBJ1-5 | NA